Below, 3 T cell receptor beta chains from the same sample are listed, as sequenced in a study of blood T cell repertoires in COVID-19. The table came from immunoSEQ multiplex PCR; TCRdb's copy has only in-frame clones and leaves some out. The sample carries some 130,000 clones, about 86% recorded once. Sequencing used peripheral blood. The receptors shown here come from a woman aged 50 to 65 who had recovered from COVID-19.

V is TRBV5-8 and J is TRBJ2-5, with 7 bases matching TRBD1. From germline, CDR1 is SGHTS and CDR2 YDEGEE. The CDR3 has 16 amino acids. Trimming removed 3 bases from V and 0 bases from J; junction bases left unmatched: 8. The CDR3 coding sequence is TGTGCCAGCAGCTCCCATAGGGGGCAGGACCAAGAGACCCAGTACTTC. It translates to CASSSHRGQDQETQYF.

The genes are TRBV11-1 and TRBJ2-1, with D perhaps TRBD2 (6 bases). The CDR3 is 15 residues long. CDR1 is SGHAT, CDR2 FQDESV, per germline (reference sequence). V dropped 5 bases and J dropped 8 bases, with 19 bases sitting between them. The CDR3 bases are TGTGCCAGCAGCCCCCGGACTCAGCGGAGGGATGAGCAGTTCTTC. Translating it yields CASSPRTQRRDEQFF.

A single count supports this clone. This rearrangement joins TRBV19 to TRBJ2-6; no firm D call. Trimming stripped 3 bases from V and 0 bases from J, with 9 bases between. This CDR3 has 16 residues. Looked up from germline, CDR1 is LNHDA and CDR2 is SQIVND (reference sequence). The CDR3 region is CASSIASGSGANVLTF. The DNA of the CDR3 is TGTGCCAGTAGTATTGCCTCGGGCTCTGGGGCCAACGTCCTGACTTTC. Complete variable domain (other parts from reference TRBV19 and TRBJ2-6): DGGITQSPKYLFRKEGQNVTLSCEQNLNHDAMYWYRQDPGQGLRLIYYSQIVNDFQKGDIAEGYSVSREKKESFPLTVTSAQKNPTAFYLCASSIASGSGANVLTFGAGSRLTVL.